This entry lists 12 T cell receptor beta chains sequenced from one sample in a study of response to subunit inactivated influenza vaccine. Using its own MiXCR run on the RT-PCR reads, TCRdb lists one record per CDR3 protein. The profile shows a few hundred thousand distinct CDR3 sequences, approximately 14% of them singletons. The sample consisted of PBMCs from blood, taken 12 days after vaccination. The receptors here all came from a man aged 50 to 59 who received an inactivated influenza vaccine.

The gene calls are TRBV7-2 and TRBJ2-7, with D perhaps TRBD1 (6 bases). This CDR3 region has 15 residues. The V end lost 0 bases, the J end lost 6 bases, and 15 bases lay between the germline ends. The germline V gene encodes CDR1 SGHTA and CDR2 FQGNSA. The CDR3, as DNA: TGTGCCAGCAGCTTAGCGCACGGGCTAGGGGGCGAGCAGTACTTC. Translation gives CASSLAHGLGGEQYF.

The rearrangement joins TRBV6-5 to TRBJ2-7; TRBD1 matches 7 bases. The CDR3 length is 12 residues. Germline V CDR1 and CDR2: MNHEY, SVGAGI. The trim removed 10 bases at V and 2 bases at J, leaving 5 bases unmatched. The CDR3 DNA reads as TGTGCCACTGGCGACAGGGCCTACGAGCAGTACTTC. This translates into CATGDRAYEQYF.

V usage is TRBV19 and J usage is TRBJ1-5; D is ambiguous. Looked up from germline, CDR1 is LNHDA and CDR2 is SQIVND (reference sequence). The CDR3 is made up of 15 amino acids. Trimming removed 3 bases at V and 3 bases at J, with 12 bases between. The DNA for the CDR3 is TGTGCCAGTAGTATCGAAGCCAGCGACAATCAGCCCCAGCATTTT. Its protein product is CASSIEASDNQPQHF. The whole variable domain, remainder taken from reference TRBV19 and TRBJ1-5, is DGGITQSPKYLFRKEGQNVTLSCEQNLNHDAMYWYRQDPGQGLRLIYYSQIVNDFQKGDIAEGYSVSREKKESFPLTVTSAQKNPTAFYLCASSIEASDNQPQHFGDGTRLSIL.

This sequence joins TRBV30 and TRBJ2-7; D may be TRBD2 (5 bases). The V end was cut by 5 bases, the J end by 0 bases, with 14 bases between. Germline V gives CDR1 GTSNPN, CDR2 SVGIG (reference sequence). The CDR3 consists of 14 residues. The CDR3 sequence is CAWGGQVLSYEQYF. The DNA for the CDR3 is TGTGCCTGGGGCGGGCAGGTCCTCTCCTACGAGCAGTACTTC. Full variable domain (remainder filled in from reference TRBV30 and TRBJ2-7): SQTIHQWPATLVQPVGSPLSLECTVEGTSNPNLYWYRQAAGRGLQLLFYSVGIGQISSEVPQNLSASRPQDRQFILSSKKLLLSDSGFYLCAWGGQVLSYEQYFGPGTRLTVT.

This clonotype was detected only a few times. This chain links TRBV15 with TRBJ2-5, with 10 positions matching TRBD2. CDR1 is LNHNV and CDR2 is YYDKDF in the germline V gene (reference sequence). The V segment lost 1 base and the J segment 1 base; nucleotides outside the gene matches: 6. The CDR3 totals 17 residues. In nucleotides, the CDR3 is TGTGCCACCAGCAGAGTATACACTAGCGGGACCCAAGAGACCCAGTACTTC. Its translation: CATSRVYTSGTQETQYF.

The chain uses TRBV7-2 and TRBJ2-5; unclear D gene. The V end lost 5 bases, the J end lost 5 bases, and 15 bases lay between the germline ends. The CDR3 has 14 residues. Germline assignment: CDR1 SGHTA and CDR2 FQGNSA. The CDR3 sequence: CASSRRVLGETQYF. For the CDR3, the DNA is TGTGCCAGCAGCCGTCGGGTGCTAGGGGAGACCCAGTACTTC.

The genes are TRBV29-1 and TRBJ2-3; tentatively, D is TRBD2 (5 bases). V was cut by 4 bases and J by 4 bases, with 15 bases left in between. There are 14 residues in the CDR3. Germline V lookup: CDR1 SQVTM, CDR2 ANQGSEA. The CDR3 nucleotides read TGCAGCGTTGCAGGTTCTAGCAGCTCAGATACGCAGTATTTT. It translates to CSVAGSSSSDTQYF.

The V call is TRBV3-1, the J call TRBJ2-7; D might be TRBD2 (6 bases). Germline V gives CDR1 LGHDT, CDR2 YNNKEL (reference sequence). V lost 4 bases and J lost 3, with 13 bases in between. CDR3 length equals 14 residues. The CDR3: CASSLGSGYYEQYF. CDR3 nucleotides: TGTGCCAGCAGCCTCGGTAGCGGATACTACGAGCAGTACTTC.

The chain has TRBV7-2 and TRBJ2-7; D unresolved. CDR1 is SGHTA and CDR2 is FQGNSA in the germline V gene. The CDR3 totals 14 residues. V lost 6 bases to trimming and J lost 0 bases, with 12 bases between them. The CDR3 here is CASRGLGSSYEQYF. The CDR3 DNA sequence: TGTGCCAGCAGGGGTTTGGGGTCCTCCTACGAGCAGTACTTC.

This clonotype occurred a few times. V gene TRBV9 combines with J gene TRBJ2-7; D remains unclear. Germline CDR1 SGDLS, CDR2 YYNGEE. V shed 0 bases and J shed 3 bases, with 13 bases lying between them. The CDR3 loop spans 15 amino acids. This CDR3 is CASSVAPGPLYEQYF. For the CDR3, the DNA is TGTGCCAGCAGCGTAGCTCCTGGCCCGCTCTACGAGCAGTACTTC.

This clonotype was detected many times. The rearrangement uses TRBV12-3 or TRBV12-4 and TRBJ1-5, with D perhaps matching TRBD1 (5 bases). CDR3 length: 15 amino acids. Between the trimmed V and J ends, which lost 3 bases and 1 base, there was a span of 10 bases. Here the CDR3 DNA reads TGTGCCAGCAGTTTCGGGGGAGGGAGCAATCAGCCCCAGCATTTT. Translated, it gives CASSFGGGSNQPQHF.

A remark on this clonotype: A much more abundant neighbour one base away suggests this may be a read error. CDR3 in DNA: TGCGCCAGCAGCAGGACCCTCGATGAGCAGTTCTTC. This gives the protein CASSRTLDEQFF. This sequence joins TRBV5-1 and TRBJ2-1; no definite D call. Germline V gene sequence: CDR1 SGHRS, CDR2 YFSETQ. CDR3 length: 12 residues. V shed 4 bases and J shed 8 bases, with 10 bases lying between them. Full variable domain (remainder filled in from reference TRBV5-1 and TRBJ2-1): KAGVTQTPRYLIKTRGQQVTLSCSPISGHRSVSWYQQTPGQGLQFLFEYFSETQRNKGNFPGRFSGRQFSNSRSEMNVSTLELGDSALYLCASSRTLDEQFFGPGTRLTVL.